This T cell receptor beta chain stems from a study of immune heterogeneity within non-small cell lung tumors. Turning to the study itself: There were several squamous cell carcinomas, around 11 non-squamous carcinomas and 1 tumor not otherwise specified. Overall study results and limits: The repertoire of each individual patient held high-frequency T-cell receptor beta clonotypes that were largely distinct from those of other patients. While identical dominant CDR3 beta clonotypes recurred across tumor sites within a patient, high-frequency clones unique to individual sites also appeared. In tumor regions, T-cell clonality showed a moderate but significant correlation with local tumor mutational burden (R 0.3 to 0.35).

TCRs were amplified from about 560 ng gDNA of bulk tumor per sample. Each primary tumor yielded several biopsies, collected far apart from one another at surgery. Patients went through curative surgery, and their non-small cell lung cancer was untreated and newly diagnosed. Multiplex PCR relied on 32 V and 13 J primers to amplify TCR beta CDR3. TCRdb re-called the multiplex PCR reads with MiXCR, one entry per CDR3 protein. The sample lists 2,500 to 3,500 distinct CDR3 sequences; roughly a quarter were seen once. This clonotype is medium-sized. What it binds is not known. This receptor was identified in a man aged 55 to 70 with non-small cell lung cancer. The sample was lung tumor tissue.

The CDR3 coding sequence is TGTGCCAGCAGCTCCTCCGGACCCTACGAGCAGTACTTC. Residues: CASSSSGPYEQYF. The V gene is TRBV7-6, the J gene TRBJ2-7; D is unclear. Trimming removed 4 bases at V and 2 bases at J, with 9 bases between. This CDR3 contains 13 residues. Germline V gene lookup returns CDR1 SGHVS and CDR2 FNYEAQ.